These 20 T cell receptor beta chains were all obtained from the same sample, sequenced in a study of HIV-infected patients and healthy controls. Roughly three months, about 14 weeks, into antiretroviral therapy, follow-up blood was collected. The repertoire came from unfractionated whole blood and reflected all unsorted peripheral T cells. Alpha and beta constant-region primers primed reverse transcription of approximately 460 ng RNA. Using multiplexing indices, alpha and beta chain libraries were generated apart by chain-specific third strand synthesis. MiXCR, run by TCRdb on the 5' RACE reads, gives a single entry per CDR3 protein. Of fewer than 5,000 distinct CDR3 sequences in the sample, more than 5% were seen once. The source was blood, collected during antiretroviral therapy. These receptors originate from an adult with HIV infection.

Sample share makes this clonotype large. The chain is built from TRBV28 and TRBJ2-1; D not resolved. The V and J ends lost 5 bases and 14 bases respectively, with 13 bases between them. Germline V gene data show CDR1 as MDHEN and CDR2 as SYDVKM. This CDR3 comprises 11 residues. In nucleotides, the CDR3 is TGTGCCAGCAGTCCCGGCCCACCTGAGTTCTTC. This codes for CASSPGPPEFF.

The V and J genes are TRBV7-3 and TRBJ2-5, with D possibly matching TRBD2 (6 bases). Germline lookup yields CDR1 SGHTA and CDR2 FQGTGA. Trimming removed 0 bases at V and 5 bases at J, with 13 bases between. This CDR3 has 15 amino acids. CDR3 protein: CASSLTAGLMETQYF. The DNA for the CDR3 is TGTGCCAGCAGCTTAACGGCGGGATTAATGGAGACCCAGTACTTC.

By proportion, this clonotype is medium-sized. The chain joins TRBV28 to TRBJ1-3; a weak D match, TRBD1 (6 bases). Germline CDR1 is MDHEN and CDR2 is SYDVKM. Trimming left V 2 bases short and J 0 bases short, with 8 bases between. The CDR3 is made up of 15 amino acids. The DNA for the CDR3 is TGTGCCAGCAGTTTAGGACAGTACTCTGGAAACACCATATATTTT. This gives the protein CASSLGQYSGNTIYF.

This clonotype is deemed medium-sized. V is TRBV6-5 and J is TRBJ1-1; the match to TRBD1 covers 7 bases. The germline V gene has CDR1 MNHEY and CDR2 SVGAGI. The CDR3 extends over 13 amino acids. Trimming at V came to 6 bases and at J to 3 bases, leaving 4 bases not matched to a gene. This CDR3 is CASSFDRDTEAFF. The CDR3 region has the DNA TGTGCCAGCAGCTTTGACAGGGACACTGAAGCTTTCTTT.

The table lists this clonotype with many counts. The genes are TRBV12-3 or TRBV12-4 and TRBJ2-7; no definite D call. Trimming left V 3 bases short and J 1 base short, with 7 bases between. The length of the CDR3 is 13 residues. CDR3 region: CASSFVGSYEQYF. The CDR3, as DNA: TGTGCCAGCAGTTTTGTCGGATCCTACGAGCAGTACTTC.

Judged by abundance, this clonotype is medium-sized. The chain joins TRBV7-3 to TRBJ2-3, with D hard to call. V was shortened by 2 bases and J by 4 bases, with 10 bases between the two germline ends. Germline-derived CDR1 and CDR2 are SGHTA and FQGTGA. This CDR3 has 14 residues. CDR3 region: CASSLRSSPDTQYF. DNA of the CDR3: TGTGCCAGCAGCTTACGCAGTTCCCCAGATACGCAGTATTTT.

This clonotype was counted ten times or more. The V and J genes are TRBV24-1 and TRBJ2-1, with 11 bases identical to TRBD1. The germline V gene has CDR1 KGHDR and CDR2 SFDVKD. With 3 bases clipped from V and 9 bases from J, the junction kept 9 bases outside the gene matches. The CDR3 spans 16 residues. The CDR3 reads CATSDEGTGGGGEQFF. The CDR3 nucleotides read TGTGCCACCAGTGATGAGGGGACAGGGGGGGGTGGTGAGCAGTTCTTC.

In its sample, this clonotype is medium-sized (0.01 to 0.1%). The gene calls are TRBV20-1 and TRBJ2-1; D call uncertain. Germline V CDR1 and CDR2: DFQATT, SNEGSKA (reference sequence). This CDR3 has 14 residues. V lost 1 base and J 7 bases, leaving 14 bases between the germline ends. The CDR3 DNA is TGCAGTGCTAGAGTTTATCCATTAAGTAATGAGCAGTTCTTC. It is translated as CSARVYPLSNEQFF.

This clonotype appeared many times. V is TRBV19 and J is TRBJ2-1; either TRBD1 or TRBD2 may supply D (5 bases each). Germline V CDR1 and CDR2: LNHDA, SQIVND (reference sequence). V lost 1 base, J lost 3 bases, and 25 bases lay in between. The CDR3 has 20 residues. The CDR3, as DNA: TGTGCCAGTAGTATAGGTTTGTTTGGGGATTCGGGGCCCCACTACAATGAGCAGTTCTTC. Translation: CASSIGLFGDSGPHYNEQFF.

The genes are TRBV7-2 and TRBJ1-2; 8 nucleotides match TRBD1. The V and J ends lost 5 bases and 6 bases, in that order; junction bases with no gene match: 8. The germline V gene has CDR1 SGHTA and CDR2 FQGNSA. The CDR3 sequence is 14 residues long. CDR3 sequence reads: CASSPRQGPNGYTF. The CDR3 DNA reads as TGTGCCAGCAGCCCCAGACAGGGGCCCAATGGCTACACCTTC.

This clonotype has just a few counts. The CDR3, as DNA: TGTGCCAGTAGTATTCCAGGGGTAACCTACAATGAGCAGTTCTTC. It encodes CASSIPGVTYNEQFF. This sequence joins TRBV19 and TRBJ2-1; perhaps TRBD1 as D (6 bases). Trimming stripped 3 bases from V and 2 bases from J, with 11 bases between. This CDR3 region has 15 residues. The germline CDR1 and CDR2 sequences are LNHDA and SQIVND (reference sequence).

This clonotype is medium-sized (0.01 to 0.1%) within its sample. The V gene is TRBV12-3 or TRBV12-4, the J gene TRBJ1-1; TRBD1 is a possible D gene (5 bases). This CDR3 region has 14 residues. The ends were cut back, 3 bases at V and 0 bases at J, with 8 bases in the middle. This CDR3 is CASSFQGMNTEAFF. CDR3 nucleotides: TGTGCCAGCAGTTTTCAGGGAATGAACACTGAAGCTTTCTTT.

The table lists this clonotype with many counts. V gene TRBV20-1 combines with J gene TRBJ2-7, with D possibly matching TRBD1 (6 bases). CDR1 DFQATT and CDR2 SNEGSKA come from the germline V gene (reference sequence). The CDR3 has 11 residues. Trimming removed 6 bases at V and 5 bases at J, with 11 bases between. DNA of the CDR3: TGCAGTGCGACCGACAGGAACGAGCAGTACTTC. It codes for CSATDRNEQYF.

This clonotype was detected ten times or more. The rearrangement joins TRBV2 to TRBJ1-5; 9 positions agree with TRBD1. The CDR3 is 14 residues long. CDR1 and CDR2 (germline): SNHLY, FYNNEI. V was clipped by 7 bases and J by 6 bases; unmatched bases: 7. The CDR3 spells CASTLGQGRQPQHF. The CDR3 DNA follows: TGTGCCAGCACCCTGGGACAGGGCCGTCAGCCCCAGCATTTT.

This clonotype counts as medium-sized. The chain joins TRBV7-9 to TRBJ1-2; D is uncertain. The CDR3 extends over 16 amino acids. Germline loops: CDR1 SEHNR, CDR2 FQNEAQ (reference sequence). With 5 bases removed from V and 7 bases from J, the gap between germline ends came to 23 bases. This CDR3 is CASSPARRVLRGGYTF. DNA for the CDR3: TGTGCCAGCAGCCCCGCCCGGCGGGTGCTACGGGGTGGCTACACCTTC.

By sample share, this clonotype is medium-sized. V usage is TRBV7-2 and J usage is TRBJ1-5, with D hard to call. Looked up from germline, CDR1 is SGHTA and CDR2 is FQGNSA. The CDR3 contains 15 residues. V was shortened by 1 base and J by 4 bases, with 11 bases between the two germline ends. The chain's CDR3 is CASSLVIKANQPQHF. The CDR3 coding sequence is TGTGCCAGCAGCTTAGTAATCAAGGCTAATCAGCCCCAGCATTTT.

Within the sample, this clonotype is medium-sized. The chain couples TRBV25-1 to TRBJ1-6; D is undetermined. Germline loops: CDR1 MGHDK, CDR2 SYGVNS. CDR3 length: 17 amino acids. Trimming removed 8 bases from V and 4 bases from J, with 21 bases in between. CDR3 sequence: CASSPGGGYGYNSPLHF. CDR3 bases: TGTGCCAGCTCACCCGGCGGTGGATATGGGTATAATTCACCCCTCCACTTT.

This clonotype is medium-sized (0.01 to 0.1%) within its sample. The chain links TRBV3-1 to TRBJ2-3; D ambiguous. V was trimmed by 3 bases and J by 2 bases, leaving 15 bases between them. Germline V gene data show CDR1 as LGHDT and CDR2 as YNNKEL (reference sequence). This CDR3 is 16 amino acids long. DNA of the CDR3: TGTGCCAGCAGCCAGTTCCGGACCCCCGACACAGATACGCAGTATTTT. Translating it yields CASSQFRTPDTDTQYF.

This clonotype was recorded many times. The V gene is TRBV3-1, the J gene TRBJ1-1, with D possibly TRBD1 on 5 matching bases. Per the germline V gene, CDR1 is LGHDT and CDR2 is YNNKEL (reference sequence). V dropped 7 bases and J dropped 6 bases, with 15 bases sitting between them. This CDR3 comprises 13 residues. CDR3 in DNA: TGTGCCAGCACCCTTCCGGGGACGGCTGAAGCTTTCTTT. Its protein product is CASTLPGTAEAFF.

This clonotype is classed as medium-sized. The J gene is TRBJ2-7, the V gene TRBV15, with a weak D call TRBD2 (6 bases). The CDR3 has 12 amino acids. In germline, CDR1 is LNHNV, CDR2 YYDKDF (reference sequence). Trimming took off 4 bases at V and 7 bases at J, with 11 bases between the two ends. CDR3: CATSTTGGEQYF. CDR3 DNA: TGTGCCACCAGCACTACAGGAGGGGAGCAGTACTTC.